Below are 25 T cell receptor beta chains sequenced from a single sample in a study of regulatory dendritic cells for organ transplantation (dated 2017 in TCRdb). The library came from the immunoSEQ multiplex PCR assay. TCRdb carries this immuneACCESS record with in-frame sequences only. Its versions omit some clonotypes, under half of them owing to an unresolved V gene in the studies checked, with the rest unexplained. The sample data list roughly 12,000 clones, and 79% of these were observed just once. Together, the top ten hold around 0.98% of the sample. Sorted T cell subsets were CFSE-labeled and co-cultured for roughly 5 days with allogeneic regulatory or mature dendritic cells at a 1:10 DC:T ratio. No antigen has been identified for these receptors. The sequencing input was naive CD8+ T cells from blood cultured with regulatory dendritic cells. Sample cell subset or site, as interpreted from the label and publication: CD45RA+ naive T cells. The receptor set was obtained from a human donor in good health.

This sequence joins TRBV7-8 and TRBJ2-1; unclear D gene. CDR3 length: 13 amino acids. In germline, CDR1 is SGHVS, CDR2 FQNEAQ. The V gene lost 5 bases and the J gene lost 4 bases, with 9 bases spanning the gap. CDR3 region: CASSPDIYNEQFF. CDR3 in DNA: TGTGCCAGCAGCCCAGATATATACAATGAGCAGTTCTTC.

The CDR3 DNA reads as TGTGCTAGTGGTATGGACAGGGGGCTCAGAAATCAGCCCCAGCATTTT. Its translation is CASGMDRGLRNQPQHF. The chain couples TRBV12-5 to TRBJ1-5, with 11 nucleotides matching TRBD1. There are 16 residues in the CDR3. Germline V gives CDR1 LGHNT, CDR2 FRNRAP. After removal of 5 bases from V and 4 bases from J, the junction contained 7 bases not matched to a gene.

V gene TRBV6-5 combines with J gene TRBJ2-2; TRBD2 matches 7 bases. V shed 7 bases and J 4 bases; nucleotides not matched to a gene: 9. Per the germline V gene, CDR1 is MNHEY and CDR2 is SVGAGI. The CDR3 is 15 residues long. CDR3 DNA sequence: TGTGCCAGCAACTCCTATGGGGGGGGCACCGGGGAGCTGTTTTTT. Protein: CASNSYGGGTGELFF.

The DNA of the CDR3 is TGTGCCAGCAGCCAAGAACCCGCTAGCGGGGGGCTAGGGGAGACCCAGTACTTC. The encoded protein is CASSQEPASGGLGETQYF. The chain uses TRBV4-2 and TRBJ2-5; 11 nucleotides line up with TRBD2. Trimming at V came to 0 bases and at J to 5 bases, leaving 11 bases not matched to a gene. In germline, CDR1 is LGHNA, CDR2 YNFKEQ. The CDR3 covers 18 residues.

This clone was counted only a few times. J is TRBJ1-1 and V is TRBV9; 8 bases map to TRBD1. Germline V gene data show CDR1 as SGDLS and CDR2 as YYNGEE. J was trimmed by 6 bases and V by 3 bases; bases with no gene match: 1. This CDR3 spans 12 amino acids. CDR3 DNA: TGTGCCAGCAGCGCGACAGGGGCTGAAGCTTTCTTT. The encoded protein is CASSATGAEAFF. Looking up the rest from reference TRBV9 and TRBJ1-1 gives the full variable domain: DSGVTQTPKHLITATGQRVTLRCSPRSGDLSVYWYQQSLDQGLQFLIQYYNGEERAKGNILERFSAQQFPDLHSELNLSSLELGDSALYFCASSATGAEAFFGQGTRLTVV.

This chain connects TRBV9 to TRBJ1-1, with D unresolved. Germline CDR1 reads SGDLS; CDR2 reads YYNGEE. The CDR3 covers 15 residues. The V end lost 4 bases, the J end lost 3 bases, and 16 bases lay between the germline ends. The CDR3 coding sequence is TGTGCCAGCAGCCCACGCCCAGCGAGATACACTGAAGCTTTCTTT. It is translated as CASSPRPARYTEAFF.

This clone has a single count. The chain is built from TRBV7-9 and TRBJ2-7; weak D call: TRBD1 (6 bases). The germline gives CDR1 SEHNR, CDR2 FQNEAQ (reference sequence). Deletions cut 0 bases from V and 3 bases from J, with 9 bases between. The CDR3 is 14 amino acids. CDR3 bases: TGTGCCAGCAGCTTAGCGGGGGCCTTCTACGAGCAGTACTTC. As protein: CASSLAGAFYEQYF.

The chain employs TRBV19 and TRBJ1-1; 7 bases match TRBD1. Germline values: CDR1 LNHDA, CDR2 SQIVND (reference sequence). The CDR3 covers 14 residues. The J segment lost 0 bases and the V segment lost 6 bases, leaving 4 bases of the junction unmatched. CDR3 residues: CASSQGQLNTEAFF. CDR3 nucleotides: TGTGCCAGTAGCCAGGGACAGCTGAACACTGAAGCTTTCTTT.

This sequence joins TRBV29-1 and TRBJ1-1; D might be TRBD1 (5 bases). Trimming took 3 bases from V and 5 from J, leaving 13 bases between them. Germline CDR1 and CDR2: SQVTM and ANQGSEA. The length of the CDR3 is 13 residues. This chain's CDR3 is CSVDTAGITEAFF. The CDR3 region has the DNA TGCAGCGTTGATACGGCAGGGATTACTGAAGCTTTCTTT.

V is TRBV15 and J is TRBJ1-3, with D perhaps matching TRBD1 (6 bases). The CDR3 is made up of 15 amino acids. Trimming took off 3 bases at V and 4 bases at J, with 13 bases between the two ends. The germline gives CDR1 LNHNV, CDR2 YYDKDF (reference sequence). CDR3 sequence reads: CATSRGRGAGNTIYF. The CDR3 DNA reads TGTGCCACCAGCAGGGGCAGGGGCGCCGGAAACACCATATATTTT.

The chain employs TRBV7-9 and TRBJ2-1; TRBD2 matches at 13 bases. CDR1 and CDR2 (germline): SEHNR, FQNEAQ (reference sequence). Unmatched junction bases numbered 9, after V lost 5 bases and J lost 8 bases. This CDR3 has 16 residues. In DNA, the CDR3 is TGTGCCAGCAGCGCCCTTACTAGCGGGGGGGCGGATGAGCAGTTCTTC. Amino acids: CASSALTSGGADEQFF.

The chain links TRBV13 to TRBJ2-1; D is possibly TRBD1 (6 bases). The CDR3 runs to 15 residues. Between the trimmed V and J ends, which lost 0 bases and 5 bases, there was a span of 11 bases. Germline CDR1 and CDR2: PRHDT and FYEKMQ (reference sequence). The CDR3 region is CASSLGDSLNNEQFF. In DNA form, the CDR3 reads TGTGCCAGCAGCTTAGGGGACAGTCTTAACAATGAGCAGTTCTTC.

This clone was counted between two and nine times. This chain connects TRBV19 to TRBJ1-5, with 11 bases matching TRBD1. Trimming took 3 bases from V and 6 from J; bases not matched to a gene: 4. This CDR3 is built from 15 residues. The germline V gene encodes CDR1 LNHDA and CDR2 SQIVND (reference sequence). CDR3 amino acids: CASSIGQGAGQPQHF. The CDR3 DNA is TGTGCCAGTAGTATCGGACAGGGGGCTGGTCAGCCCCAGCATTTT.

The rearrangement uses TRBV7-9 and TRBJ2-7; 10 positions match TRBD1. From germline, CDR1 is SEHNR and CDR2 FQNEAQ (reference sequence). The CDR3 is 17 amino acids. V was pared by 5 bases and J by 1 base, with 11 bases of the junction left unmatched. The CDR3 loop is CASSRRDRGENSYEQYF. CDR3 coding DNA: TGTGCCAGCAGCCGCCGGGACAGGGGCGAAAATTCCTACGAGCAGTACTTC. The full variable domain, completed using reference TRBV7-9 and TRBJ2-7, is DTGVSQNPRHKITKRGQNVTFRCDPISEHNRLYWYRQTLGQGPEFLTYFQNEAQLEKSRLLSDRFSAERPKGSFSTLEIQRTEQGDSAMYLCASSRRDRGENSYEQYFGPGTRLTVT.

The chain is built from TRBV6-5 and TRBJ2-3; TRBD1 matches at 8 bases. V was clipped by 2 bases and J by 5 bases; unmatched bases: 6. The CDR3 runs to 15 residues. Germline V gene lookup returns CDR1 MNHEY and CDR2 SVGAGI. This CDR3 is CASSYLRGRLDTQYF. In nucleotides, the CDR3 is TGTGCCAGCAGTTACCTCAGGGGGCGACTAGATACGCAGTATTTT.

V and J are TRBV7-9 and TRBJ1-1; 7 nucleotides line up with TRBD1. V was pared by 3 bases and J by 3 bases, with 4 bases of the junction left unmatched. Germline V lookup: CDR1 SEHNR, CDR2 FQNEAQ (reference sequence). The CDR3 contains 14 residues. The CDR3 region has the DNA TGTGCCAGCAGCTTGGGACAGAGCCACACTGAAGCTTTCTTT. Translation: CASSLGQSHTEAFF. Variable domain in full (rest from reference TRBV7-9 and TRBJ1-1): DTGVSQNPRHKITKRGQNVTFRCDPISEHNRLYWYRQTLGQGPEFLTYFQNEAQLEKSRLLSDRFSAERPKGSFSTLEIQRTEQGDSAMYLCASSLGQSHTEAFFGQGTRLTVV.

The chain is built from TRBV9 and TRBJ2-5; 10 bases agree with TRBD2. The CDR3 has 14 amino acids. V lost 4 bases and J lost 4; bases outside the gene matches: 4. Germline CDR1 SGDLS, CDR2 YYNGEE. The CDR3 DNA follows: TGTGCCAGCAGCAGCGGGGGGGCTATAGAGACCCAGTACTTC. It encodes CASSSGGAIETQYF. Full variable domain (remainder filled in from reference TRBV9 and TRBJ2-5): DSGVTQTPKHLITATGQRVTLRCSPRSGDLSVYWYQQSLDQGLQFLIQYYNGEERAKGNILERFSAQQFPDLHSELNLSSLELGDSALYFCASSSGGAIETQYFGPGTRLLVL.

The rearrangement joins TRBV5-5 to TRBJ1-2, with 9 bases identical to TRBD1. Germline V lookup: CDR1 SGHKS, CDR2 YYEKEE (reference sequence). This CDR3 has 16 residues. The junction had 11 bases not matched to a gene; V was cut back by 4 bases and J by 4 bases. CDR3: CASSPLRTGAFYGYTF. The CDR3 coding sequence is TGTGCCAGCAGCCCCCTAAGGACAGGGGCCTTCTATGGCTACACCTTC.

This sequence joins TRBV7-9 and TRBJ2-5; D is unresolved. The CDR3 contains 13 residues. Germline CDR1 SEHNR, CDR2 FQNEAQ (reference sequence). Trimming took off 6 bases at V and 2 bases at J, with 10 bases between the two ends. CDR3 residues: CASRSGLQETQYF. CDR3 nucleotides: TGTGCCAGCAGGTCTGGGCTTCAAGAGACCCAGTACTTC.

The rearrangement links TRBV9 to TRBJ1-6, with 7 bases aligning to TRBD1. The CDR3 spans 17 residues. Germline CDR1 and CDR2: SGDLS and YYNGEE. Losses at the gene ends were 3 bases for V and 0 bases for J; bases not matched to a gene: 6. The CDR3: CASSAEGQSSYNSPLHF. DNA of the CDR3: TGTGCCAGCAGCGCCGAGGGACAGAGCTCCTATAATTCACCCCTCCACTTT. Full variable domain (outside the CDR3, taken from reference TRBV9 and TRBJ1-6): DSGVTQTPKHLITATGQRVTLRCSPRSGDLSVYWYQQSLDQGLQFLIQYYNGEERAKGNILERFSAQQFPDLHSELNLSSLELGDSALYFCASSAEGQSSYNSPLHFGNGTRLTVT.

The V call is TRBV2, the J call TRBJ1-2, with a weak D call TRBD1 (6 bases). In germline, CDR1 is SNHLY, CDR2 FYNNEI. The CDR3 sequence is 13 residues long. Trimming stripped 7 bases from V and 3 bases from J, with 12 bases between. The DNA for the CDR3 is TGTGCCAGCATGGGGGGGGCCCACTATGGCTACACCTTC. Its translation: CASMGGAHYGYTF. The variable domain in full, completed from reference TRBV2 and TRBJ1-2, reads EPEVTQTPSHQVTQMGQEVILRCVPISNHLYFYWYRQILGQKVEFLVSFYNNEISEKSEIFDDQFSVERPDGSNFTLKIRSTKLEDSAMYFCASMGGAHYGYTFGSGTRLTVV.

This sequence joins TRBV11-2 and TRBJ1-2; D gene uncertain. Germline V gene sequence: CDR1 SGHAT, CDR2 FQNNGV. The CDR3 is 13 amino acids. With 0 bases removed from V and 8 bases from J, the gap between germline ends came to 10 bases. This CDR3 reads CASSLDPTSGYTF. In DNA, the CDR3 is TGTGCCAGCAGCTTAGACCCCACGAGCGGCTACACCTTC.

This clone was counted a single time. The chain recombines TRBV9 with TRBJ2-2, with a tentative D call TRBD1 (6 bases). The CDR3 sequence is 13 residues long. Trimming took off 3 bases at V and 6 bases at J, with 9 bases between the two ends. The germline gives CDR1 SGDLS, CDR2 YYNGEE. CDR3 in amino acids: CASSEGGPGELFF. CDR3 nucleotide sequence: TGTGCCAGCAGCGAAGGGGGACCCGGGGAGCTGTTTTTT.

The chain uses TRBV4-2 and TRBJ1-1; 7 bases are a match to TRBD1. The CDR3 length is 20 residues. Trimming removed 4 bases from V and 1 base from J; junction bases left unmatched: 21. Per the germline V gene, CDR1 is LGHNA and CDR2 is YNFKEQ. The CDR3 bases are TGTGCCAGCAGCCTTCAGGGGGGCCTGGAGGCCTACCTGAGGAACACTGAAGCTTTCTTT. Its protein product is CASSLQGGLEAYLRNTEAFF.

J is TRBJ2-1 and V is TRBV5-6; D perhaps matches TRBD1 (6 bases). Germline CDR1 SGHDT, CDR2 YYEEEE. This CDR3 has 14 amino acids. V was trimmed by 2 bases and J by 8 bases, leaving 14 bases between them. The CDR3 protein is CASSLWWAGDEQFF. The CDR3 DNA sequence: TGTGCCAGCAGCTTATGGTGGGCAGGGGATGAGCAGTTCTTC.